The 9 T cell receptor beta chains below were found in one sample sequenced in a study of cytomegalovirus exposure and HLA in healthy donors. It was with 60 Vbeta and 13 Jbeta primers that the PCR ran. Using immunoSEQ multiplex PCR, the repertoire was profiled, and TCRdb retains in-frame clones only, with some absent. The specimen's table records 53,000 or so clones. The sample comprised PBMCs. These receptors came from a young man in good health and CMV-seropositive.

This chain links TRBV6-4 with TRBJ2-3; 11 bases align to TRBD2. This CDR3 contains 16 residues. The junction had 1 base not matched to a gene; V was cut back by 0 bases and J by 2 bases. Germline V gene data show CDR1 as MRHNA and CDR2 as SNTAGT. CDR3 residues: CASSDSSGRATDTQYF. In DNA, the CDR3 is TGTGCCAGCAGTGACTCTAGCGGGAGGGCCACAGATACGCAGTATTTT.

The rearrangement links TRBV7-8 to TRBJ2-2, with 15 bases identical to TRBD2. CDR1 is SGHVS, CDR2 FQNEAQ, per germline. The CDR3 has 17 residues. The trim removed 5 bases at V and 1 base at J, leaving 2 bases unmatched. In DNA, the CDR3 is TGTGCCAGCAGCACGGGACTAGCGGGAGGGAACACCGGGGAGCTGTTTTTT. It specifies CASSTGLAGGNTGELFF.

The chain links TRBV5-4 to TRBJ1-1; 7 bases agree with TRBD1. The J segment lost 6 bases and the V segment lost 6 bases, leaving 14 bases of the junction unmatched. There are 15 residues in the CDR3. Per germline, CDR1 SGHNT and CDR2 YYREEE (reference sequence). The CDR3 sequence is CASTDRQGLIAEAFF. CDR3 sequence (DNA): TGTGCCAGCACCGATCGACAGGGTCTGATCGCTGAAGCTTTCTTT.

This chain uses TRBV10-1 with TRBJ2-5; 8 positions match TRBD2. The V and J ends lost 6 bases and 5 bases, in that order; junction bases with no gene match: 17. CDR1 and CDR2 from the germline V gene are WNHNN and SYGVQD (reference sequence). The CDR3 runs 17 residues. CDR3 sequence reads: CASSLDFPGGPQETQYF. CDR3 DNA: TGCGCCAGCAGCCTGGACTTTCCGGGAGGGCCACAGGAGACCCAGTACTTC.

As DNA, the CDR3 is TGTGCCAGCCGGGTCGCCCTAGCGGGAGTCACAGATACGCAGTATTTT. The encoded protein is CASRVALAGVTDTQYF. The rearrangement links TRBV2 to TRBJ2-3; 10 positions match TRBD2. Germline V gene lookup returns CDR1 SNHLY and CDR2 FYNNEI. The V gene end was trimmed by 8 bases and the J gene end by 2 bases; junction bases not matched to a gene: 10. The CDR3 covers 16 residues. Supplemented by reference TRBV2 and TRBJ2-3, the full variable domain reads EPEVTQTPSHQVTQMGQEVILRCVPISNHLYFYWYRQILGQKVEFLVSFYNNEISEKSEIFDDQFSVERPDGSNFTLKIRSTKLEDSAMYFCASRVALAGVTDTQYFGPGTRLTVL.

This chain connects TRBV7-3 to TRBJ2-5; a weak D match, TRBD1 (6 bases). CDR3 length: 14 amino acids. The V gene's germline CDR1 is SGHTA and CDR2 FQGTGA. With 2 bases removed from V and 3 bases from J, the gap between germline ends came to 10 bases. Here the CDR3 reads CASSLLGQKETQYF. In DNA form, the CDR3 reads TGTGCCAGCAGCTTATTAGGACAGAAAGAGACCCAGTACTTC.

V is TRBV7-9 and J is TRBJ2-5, with D tentatively TRBD2 (5 bases). The J call is doubtful: the DNA matches TRBJ2-7 better. CDR3 length equals 12 residues. The germline CDR1 and CDR2 sequences are SEHNR and FQNEAQ (reference sequence). As DNA, the CDR3 is TGTGCCAGCAGGGACGGGGTAAACGAGCAGTACTTC. The encoded protein is CASRDGVNEQYF.

The CDR3: CASSQGTGSGYEQYF. The CDR3 bases are TGTGCCAGCAGTCAGGGGACAGGGTCGGGCTACGAGCAGTACTTC. This rearrangement joins TRBV27 to TRBJ2-7, with 9 bases aligning to TRBD1. This CDR3 region has 15 residues. Germline CDR1 reads MNHEY; CDR2 reads SMNVEV (reference sequence). Trimming at V came to 5 bases and at J to 3 bases, leaving 8 bases not matched to a gene.

As to this clone: A read error may account for a junction end that differs from germline. The V and J genes are TRBV7-2 and TRBJ2-5; TRBD1 might be the D (6 bases). Germline V gene lookup returns CDR1 SGHTA and CDR2 FQGNSA. This CDR3 is built from 14 residues. The CDR3 DNA reads as TGTGCCAGCAGCTCCGACAGGTTTCAAGGGACCCAGTACTTC. Protein product: CASSSDRFQGTQYF.